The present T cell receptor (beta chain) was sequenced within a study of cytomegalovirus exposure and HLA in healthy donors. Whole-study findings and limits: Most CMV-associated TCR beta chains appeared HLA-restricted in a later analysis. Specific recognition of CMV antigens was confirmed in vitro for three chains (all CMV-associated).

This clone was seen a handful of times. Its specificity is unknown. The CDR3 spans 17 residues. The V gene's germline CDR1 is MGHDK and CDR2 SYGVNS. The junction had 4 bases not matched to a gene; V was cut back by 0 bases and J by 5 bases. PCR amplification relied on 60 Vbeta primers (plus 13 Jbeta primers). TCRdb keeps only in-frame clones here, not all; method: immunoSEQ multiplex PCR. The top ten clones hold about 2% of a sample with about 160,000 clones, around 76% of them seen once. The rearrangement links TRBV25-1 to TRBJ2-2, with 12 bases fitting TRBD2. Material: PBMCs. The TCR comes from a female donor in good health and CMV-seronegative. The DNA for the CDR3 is TGTGCCAGCAGTGAATACGCTAGCGGGAGGGATACCGGGGAGCTGTTTTTT. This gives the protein CASSEYASGRDTGELFF.